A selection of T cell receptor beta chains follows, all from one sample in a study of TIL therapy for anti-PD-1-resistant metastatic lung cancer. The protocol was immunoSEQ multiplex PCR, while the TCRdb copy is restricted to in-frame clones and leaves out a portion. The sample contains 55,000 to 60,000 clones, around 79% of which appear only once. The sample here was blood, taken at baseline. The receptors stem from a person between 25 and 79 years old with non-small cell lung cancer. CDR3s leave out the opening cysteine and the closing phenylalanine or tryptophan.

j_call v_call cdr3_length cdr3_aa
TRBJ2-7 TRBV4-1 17 ASSQDLGGQGGAVSGQY
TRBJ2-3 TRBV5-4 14 ASSQQLAGRTDTQY
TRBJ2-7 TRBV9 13 ASSVATGSSYEQY
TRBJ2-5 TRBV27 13 ASRDPQGGQETQY
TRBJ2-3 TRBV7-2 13 ASSLSKISTDTQY
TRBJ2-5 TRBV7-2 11 ASSFPATQTQY
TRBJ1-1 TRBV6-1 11 ASINPLNTEAF
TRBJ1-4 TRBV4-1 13 ASSQPGQPNEKLF
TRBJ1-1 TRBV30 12 AWSVQGIYTEAF
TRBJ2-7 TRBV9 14 ASSASDRGATYEQY
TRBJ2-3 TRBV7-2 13 ASSLNPGLTDTQY
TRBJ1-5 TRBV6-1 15 ASSGRRGQGNLQPQH
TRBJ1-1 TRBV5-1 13 ASSLGHQATTEAF
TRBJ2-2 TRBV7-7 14 ASSLEPGGLTGELF
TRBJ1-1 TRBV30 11 AWSAQQGTEAF
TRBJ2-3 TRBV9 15 ASSVISTSGGADTQY
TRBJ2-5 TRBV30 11 AWSARVQETQY
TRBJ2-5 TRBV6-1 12 ASSEHQGQETQY
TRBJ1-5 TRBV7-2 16 ASSLTPGQGNSNQPQH
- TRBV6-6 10 ASRATGDEQY
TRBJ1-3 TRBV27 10 ASGQGRNTIY
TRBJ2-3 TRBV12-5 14 ASGVGTSADTDTQY
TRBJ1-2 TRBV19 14 ASLVSHSGQFYGYT